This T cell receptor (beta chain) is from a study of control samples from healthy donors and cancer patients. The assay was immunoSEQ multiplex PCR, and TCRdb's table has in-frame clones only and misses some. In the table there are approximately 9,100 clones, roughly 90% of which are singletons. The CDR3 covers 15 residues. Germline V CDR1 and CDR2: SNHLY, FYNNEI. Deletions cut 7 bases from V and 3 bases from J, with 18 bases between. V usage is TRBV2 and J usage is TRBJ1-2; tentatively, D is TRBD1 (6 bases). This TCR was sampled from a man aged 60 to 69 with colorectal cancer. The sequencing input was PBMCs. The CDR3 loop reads CASTLGAGEYYGYTF. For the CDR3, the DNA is TGTGCCAGCACCTTGGGGGCAGGGGAGTACTATGGCTACACCTTC.